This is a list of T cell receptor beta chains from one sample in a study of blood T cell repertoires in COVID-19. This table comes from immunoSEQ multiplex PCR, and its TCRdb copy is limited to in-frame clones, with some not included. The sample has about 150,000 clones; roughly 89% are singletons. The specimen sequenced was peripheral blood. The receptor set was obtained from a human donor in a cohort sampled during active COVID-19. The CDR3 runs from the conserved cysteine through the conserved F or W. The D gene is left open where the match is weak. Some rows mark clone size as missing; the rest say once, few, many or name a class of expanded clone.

DNA: TGTGCCTGGAGTGCAGGGGGAGGGACAGGGGGTGAAAAACTGTTTTTT
CDR3: CAWSAGGGTGGEKLFF
size: .
J: TRBJ1-4
V: TRBV30
D: TRBD1

DNA: TGTGCCAGCAGTTACCGACTAGCGGACCACAATGAGCAGTTCTTC
CDR3: CASSYRLADHNEQFF
size: .
J: TRBJ2-1
V: TRBV6-2/TRBV6-3
D: TRBD2

DNA: TGTGCCAGCAGCCAAGAAAGGGGGGGCCTGGAGCAGTTCTTC
CDR3: CASSQERGGLEQFF
size: .
J: TRBJ2-1
V: TRBV3-1/TRBV3-2
D: .

DNA: TGCGCCAGCAGCTTGACGTCCAGCGATAATTCACCCCTCCACTTT
CDR3: CASSLTSSDNSPLHF
size: .
J: TRBJ1-6
V: TRBV5-1
D: .

DNA: TGTGCCAGCAGCCAAGAAAGCGGTCTATATGGCTACACCTTC
CDR3: CASSQESGLYGYTF
size: once
J: TRBJ1-2
V: TRBV3-1/TRBV3-2
D: .

DNA: TGTGCCAGCAGGCCGGCAACTAATGAAAAACTGTTTTTT
CDR3: CASRPATNEKLFF
size: .
J: TRBJ1-4
V: TRBV6-4
D: .

DNA: TGCGCCAGCAGCCAAGGGCCAATCCCAACCCCAGATACGCAGTATTTT
CDR3: CASSQGPIPTPDTQYF
size: .
J: TRBJ2-3
V: TRBV4-3
D: .

DNA: TGTGCCAGCAGCTTGGGAGGTCGCGGGAGGGGCTACGAGCAGTACTTC
CDR3: CASSLGGRGRGYEQYF
size: .
J: TRBJ2-7
V: TRBV5-4
D: TRBD2

DNA: TGTGCCTGCGACAGGGGGCCGGACACTGAAGCTTTCTTT
CDR3: CACDRGPDTEAFF
size: .
J: TRBJ1-1
V: TRBV2
D: TRBD1

DNA: TGTGCCAGCAGCCACAGGGGTCTCTACGAGCAGTACTTC
CDR3: CASSHRGLYEQYF
size: .
J: TRBJ2-7
V: TRBV5-6
D: TRBD1

DNA: TGTGCCAGCATTAAGGGGGCGTGGGGCACTGAAGCTTTCTTT
CDR3: CASIKGAWGTEAFF
size: .
J: TRBJ1-1
V: TRBV28
D: TRBD1

DNA: TGCGCCAGCAGCTTGGAACTCCGGGACACCTCACCGCCTAACTATGGCTACACCTTC
CDR3: CASSLELRDTSPPNYGYTF
size: .
J: TRBJ1-2
V: TRBV5-1
D: .

DNA: TGTGCCAGCAGCTTAGGGGGGGGAGGAGAGACCCAGTACTTC
CDR3: CASSLGGGGETQYF
size: .
J: TRBJ2-5
V: TRBV7-6
D: TRBD2

DNA: TGTGCCAGCAGTATAGCGGGGGGGCCCTACGAGCAGTACTTC
CDR3: CASSIAGGPYEQYF
size: few
J: TRBJ2-7
V: TRBV7-9
D: TRBD2

DNA: TGTGCCAGCAGCCGGGTAGGCGGCTATGGCTACACCTTC
CDR3: CASSRVGGYGYTF
size: .
J: TRBJ1-2
V: TRBV14
D: .

DNA: TGTGCCAGCTCGTCCGACAGCCTCTATGGCTACACCTTC
CDR3: CASSSDSLYGYTF
size: .
J: TRBJ1-2
V: TRBV18
D: .

DNA: TGTGCCAGCAGCTCCCCAGGTTACTCCTACGAGCAGTACTTC
CDR3: CASSSPGYSYEQYF
size: .
J: TRBJ2-7
V: TRBV7-2
D: .

DNA: TGTGCCAGCAGTTCTGGGACAGGGGGCCTCCGGGAGCAGTACTTC
CDR3: CASSSGTGGLREQYF
size: few
J: TRBJ2-7
V: TRBV28
D: TRBD1

DNA: TGTGCCACCAGCAGAGATTCAGGTGCGAAGCAGGGGCCCTACGAGCAGTACTTC
CDR3: CATSRDSGAKQGPYEQYF
size: .
J: TRBJ2-7
V: TRBV15
D: .

DNA: TGTGCCAGCAGCCAAGGGGCCGGATCCTACGAGCAGTACTTC
CDR3: CASSQGAGSYEQYF
size: .
J: TRBJ2-7
V: TRBV3-1/TRBV3-2
D: .

DNA: TGTGCCAGCAGCGCCCCGGTCGGGTACGAGCAGTACTTC
CDR3: CASSAPVGYEQYF
size: few
J: TRBJ2-7
V: TRBV9
D: .

DNA: TGTGCCAGAAGCCCAATGGACAGGCCGATGACTGAAGCTTTCTTT
CDR3: CARSPMDRPMTEAFF
size: .
J: TRBJ1-1
V: TRBV5-3
D: TRBD1

DNA: TGTGCCAGCAGCTCCGGGGACACAGATACGCAGTATTTT
CDR3: CASSSGDTDTQYF
size: .
J: TRBJ2-3
V: TRBV6-5
D: .

DNA: TGTGCCAGCAGTGTTAGATACGAGCAGTACTTC
CDR3: CASSVRYEQYF
size: .
J: TRBJ2-7
V: TRBV28
D: .

DNA: TGTGCCAGCAGCGTAGAGGCAGGGAGGTACGAGCAGTACTTC
CDR3: CASSVEAGRYEQYF
size: .
J: TRBJ2-7
V: TRBV9
D: .

DNA: TGTGCCATTTGCCCAGGACAGGGTGCTGCCTATGGCTACACCTTC
CDR3: CAICPGQGAAYGYTF
size: .
J: TRBJ1-2
V: TRBV10-3
D: TRBD1

DNA: TGTGCCACCAGTGAAACTACAGGGGGCCCGCTCCTCTCCTACAATGAGCAGTTCTTC
CDR3: CATSETTGGPLLSYNEQFF
size: .
J: TRBJ2-1
V: TRBV24-1
D: TRBD1

DNA: TGTGCCAGCAGCTTGGCACTAGCGGATCCTTACTACGAGCAGTACTTC
CDR3: CASSLALADPYYEQYF
size: .
J: TRBJ2-7
V: TRBV5-5
D: TRBD2

DNA: TGTGCCAGCTCACCACCCACAAACAGGACAGGGGAAAGCTACGAGCAGTACTTC
CDR3: CASSPPTNRTGESYEQYF
size: .
J: TRBJ2-7
V: TRBV18
D: TRBD1

DNA: TGTGCCAGTAGACCCGCGACAGTGAATAATTCACCCCTCCACTTT
CDR3: CASRPATVNNSPLHF
size: .
J: TRBJ1-6
V: TRBV19
D: .

DNA: TGTGCCAGCAGCTTCCAGGGTAGCTCCTATAATTCACCCCTCCACTTT
CDR3: CASSFQGSSYNSPLHF
size: once
J: TRBJ1-6
V: TRBV7-9
D: .

DNA: TGTGCCTGGAGTCTCCCCCCCAACTATGGCTACACCTTC
CDR3: CAWSLPPNYGYTF
size: .
J: TRBJ1-2
V: TRBV30
D: .

DNA: TGTGCCTGGAGTGCCCCAACTCACGTTGGAGCCAAAAACATTCAGTACTTC
CDR3: CAWSAPTHVGAKNIQYF
size: .
J: TRBJ2-4
V: TRBV30
D: .

DNA: TGCAGCTCCGGGGGGGCCAATGAGCAGTTCTTC
CDR3: CSSGGANEQFF
size: .
J: TRBJ2-1
V: TRBV20-1
D: TRBD2

DNA: TGTGCCAGCAGCCCTCTCCCCGGACAGGCTGACTACGAGCAGTACTTC
CDR3: CASSPLPGQADYEQYF
size: .
J: TRBJ2-7
V: TRBV9
D: TRBD1

DNA: TGTGCCAGCAGGAGACAGGGGAAGGAAAACACTGAAGCTTTCTTT
CDR3: CASRRQGKENTEAFF
size: .
J: TRBJ1-1
V: TRBV13
D: TRBD1

DNA: TGCGCCAGCAGCTTGGACGGTACCTACGAGCAGTACTTC
CDR3: CASSLDGTYEQYF
size: .
J: TRBJ2-7
V: TRBV5-1
D: .

DNA: TGCGCCAGCAGCTTGGTCCCCGGGTCCCCTTACGAGCAGTACTTC
CDR3: CASSLVPGSPYEQYF
size: .
J: TRBJ2-7
V: TRBV5-1
D: .

DNA: TGTGCCTGGAGTGTACCGGGGGGGAGCAATCAGCCCCAGCATTTT
CDR3: CAWSVPGGSNQPQHF
size: .
J: TRBJ1-5
V: TRBV30
D: .

DNA: TGTGCCAGTAGTATGGGACTAGAAGGGCAGAGTCAGCCCCAGCATTTT
CDR3: CASSMGLEGQSQPQHF
size: few
J: TRBJ1-5
V: TRBV19
D: .

DNA: TGTGCCAGCAGTGTACAGGGAGGGGGTCAGCCCCAGCATTTT
CDR3: CASSVQGGGQPQHF
size: few
J: TRBJ1-5
V: TRBV2
D: .

DNA: TGTGCCAGCAGCAAAAGTGTTTCGGGGCGGGAGGCCCCAGATACGCAGTATTTT
CDR3: CASSKSVSGREAPDTQYF
size: .
J: TRBJ2-3
V: TRBV21-1
D: .